This T cell receptor beta chain was captured by sequencing in a study of blood T cell repertoires in COVID-19. Study details: Acute and convalescent COVID-19 samples came from the United States, Italy and Spain. Sample material is recorded as cDNA or gDNA derived from T cells, B-cell-depleted T cells, or PBMCs.

CDR1 is MDHEN, CDR2 SYDVKM, per germline. Trimming removed 2 bases at V and 11 bases at J, with 18 bases between. The CDR3 loop spans 15 amino acids. This clone has just one count. Per the authors' pipeline: It was from reference gene primer amplification that nucleated cell counts were estimated. The assay was immunoSEQ multiplex PCR, and TCRdb's table has in-frame clones only and misses some. V and J calls and clone size come straight from that table; D and trimming were deduced from the DNA. The repertoire holds some 190,000 clones, with approximately 83% as singletons. The sequenced material came from peripheral blood. This clonotype was obtained from a human donor with active or convalescent COVID-19. The donor label of this sample is uncertain. This chain joins TRBV28 and TRBJ1-4; weak D call: TRBD1 (5 bases). This CDR3 reads CASSLKLPQGGKLFF. CDR3 bases: TGTGCCAGCAGTTTAAAACTCCCGCAGGGTGGTAAACTGTTTTTT.